This TCR beta chain came from a study of identical twins. A few counts support this clonotype. TCRdb redid the calling of the 5' RACE reads with MiXCR, one entry per CDR3 protein. The data contain just under 550,000 distinct CDR3 sequences, around 15% of them singletons. There are 14 residues in the CDR3. Germline CDR1 SGHRS, CDR2 YFSETQ. V lost 4 bases and J lost 7; bases outside the gene matches: 9. The sample also formed part of further work on yellow fever vaccine responses in identical twins.

V gene TRBV5-1 combines with J gene TRBJ1-2; 8 bases agree with TRBD1. The clonotype comes from a woman between 18 and 29 years old in good health. Sample: CD4+ T cells sorted from blood. The CDR3 sequence: CASSLTGQGAGYTF. The CDR3 region has the DNA TGCGCCAGCAGCCTCACGGGGCAGGGGGCTGGCTACACCTTC.